This is a list of T cell receptor beta chains from one sample in a study of T cell clones after liver transplantation. Assay: immunoSEQ multiplex PCR; the TCRdb copy retains only in-frame clones and omits some. The data hold roughly 120,000 clones, with 75% to 95% observed a single time. Sequences were derived from CD4+ T cells from blood, sampled 12 months after liver transplant. The receptors come from a human patient who received a liver transplant. T cells may partly derive from the graft donor. Both conserved end residues are part of each CDR3. D genes are given only for firm matches. Clone size is not always given. Where it is, it says once, few, many or a class for expanded clones.

d_gene	abundance	v_gene	j_gene	len	CDR3nt	CDR3aa
TRBD1	-	TRBV11-2	TRBJ1-2	14	TGTGCCAGCAGCTCGGACAGGACGAACTATGGCTACACCTTC	CASSSDRTNYGYTF
-	-	TRBV5-4	TRBJ2-3	16	TGTGCCAGCAGCCTTCCGGGCGAGGGTAGCACAGATACGCAGTATTTT	CASSLPGEGSTDTQYF
TRBD2	-	TRBV5-1	TRBJ2-1	14	TGCGCCAGACCAACTAGCGAACTATACAATGAGCAGTTCTTC	CARPTSELYNEQFF
-	-	TRBV7-2	TRBJ2-7	13	TGTGCCAGCAGCTCACAACGTGGCGACGAGCAGTACTTC	CASSSQRGDEQYF
TRBD1	-	TRBV5-6	TRBJ2-3	15	TGTGCCAGCAGCCAACAGGGGCCGAGCACAGATACGCAGTATTTT	CASSQQGPSTDTQYF
-	-	TRBV4-1	TRBJ2-2	16	TGCGCCAGCAGCTACGCGGGGGCGGCCCACACCGGGGAGCTGTTTTTT	CASSYAGAAHTGELFF
TRBD1	-	TRBV5-1	TRBJ2-7	18	TGCGCCAGCAGCACGTACGGGACAGGGGGTACCTCCAGCTACGAGCAGTACTTC	CASSTYGTGGTSSYEQYF
TRBD1	-	TRBV7-8	TRBJ2-7	14	TGTGCCAGCAGTGATCGACAGGGACCCCACGAGCAGTACTTC	CASSDRQGPHEQYF
-	-	TRBV10-3	TRBJ2-1	15	TGTGCCATCAGTGCGCAAGCCAGGTCCTACAATGAGCAGTTCTTC	CAISAQARSYNEQFF
TRBD1	-	TRBV5-1	TRBJ1-2	15	TGCGCCAGCAGCAACCCGGGACAGGGGCACTATGGCTACACCTTC	CASSNPGQGHYGYTF
-	-	TRBV19	TRBJ1-3	13	TGTGCCAGTAGTATGCTCTCTGGAAACACCATATATTTT	CASSMLSGNTIYF
TRBD1	once	TRBV18	TRBJ1-1	14	TGTGCCAGCTCAAGACAGGGAGGTGGCACTGAAGCTTTCTTT	CASSRQGGGTEAFF
-	-	TRBV5-1	TRBJ2-7	14	TGCGCCAGCAGCCCCGACACCGGGGAGTACGAGCAGTACTTC	CASSPDTGEYEQYF
TRBD2	-	TRBV7-9	TRBJ2-3	15	TGTGCCAGCAGCTTATTAGCGGGCATAACAGATACGCAGTATTTT	CASSLLAGITDTQYF
-	many	TRBV7-2	TRBJ1-2	12	TGTGCCAGCAGCTTAGATTGGGGTGGCTACACCTTC	CASSLDWGGYTF
TRBD2	once	TRBV28	TRBJ2-7	15	TGTGCCAGCAGTTCAGCGGGAGGGACTTCCTACGAGCAGTACTTC	CASSSAGGTSYEQYF
-	-	TRBV10-1	TRBJ1-1	13	TGCGCCAGCAGCGTAATGAGGAACACTGAAGCTTTCTTT	CASSVMRNTEAFF
-	-	TRBV5-1	TRBJ2-7	14	TGCGCCAGCAGCTTAGGACCACCCTACAACGAGCAGTACTTC	CASSLGPPYNEQYF
TRBD1	-	TRBV2	TRBJ2-6	17	TGTGCCAGCAGTAAAGACAGGGCGTCGTCCGGGGCCAACGTCCTGACTTTC	CASSKDRASSGANVLTF
-	-	TRBV9	TRBJ2-3	15	TGTGCCAGCAGCGTAGCAGGACTAACAGGGGATACGCAGTATTTT	CASSVAGLTGDTQYF
TRBD2	-	TRBV5-1	TRBJ2-7	13	TGCGCCAGCGGCAAGCGGGAGGGGTACGAGCAGTACTTC	CASGKREGYEQYF
-	-	TRBV15	TRBJ2-5	17	TGTGCCACCAGCAGAACCCGCGGGGGTCAGGGGGGAGAGACCCAGTACTTC	CATSRTRGGQGGETQYF
-	-	TRBV6-1	TRBJ1-4	13	TGTGCCAGCAGGCAGGGAATCATCGAAAAACTGTTTTTT	CASRQGIIEKLFF
-	-	TRBV27	TRBJ1-2	15	TGTGCCAGCAGTTTATCGATACAGGGAGCCTATGGCTACACCTTC	CASSLSIQGAYGYTF
TRBD2	-	TRBV30	TRBJ2-1	16	TGTGCCTGGAGTGTACTAGCGGGAGGCGTACACAATGAGCAGTTCTTC	CAWSVLAGGVHNEQFF